This passage covers 25 T cell receptor beta chains from one sample sequenced in a study of blood T cell repertoires in COVID-19. Assay used: immunoSEQ multiplex PCR; TCRdb lists only in-frame clones, some missing. The sample lists 95,000 or so clones; approximately 80% were seen once. Sample: peripheral blood. Source of these receptors: a human donor in a cohort sampled during active COVID-19.

This clone showed up just a few times. The genes are TRBV5-4 and TRBJ2-7; a possible D gene is TRBD2 (6 bases). The CDR3 has 14 amino acids. V lost 3 bases, J lost 3 bases, and 13 bases lay in between. Germline values: CDR1 SGHNT, CDR2 YYREEE (reference sequence). In nucleotides, the CDR3 is TGTGCCAGCAGCTATAGCGGCAACCTCTACGAGCAGTACTTC. This encodes CASSYSGNLYEQYF.

CDR3 in DNA: TGCGCCAGCAGCCAAATCATTTCCTACGAGCAGTACTTC. Translating gives CASSQIISYEQYF. This rearrangement joins TRBV4-1 to TRBJ2-7; D unresolved. This CDR3 has 13 residues. With 2 bases removed from V and 1 base from J, the gap between germline ends came to 6 bases. Germline V gives CDR1 MGHRA, CDR2 YSYEKL.

The gene calls are TRBV7-6 and TRBJ2-3, with a weak D call TRBD2 (6 bases). This CDR3 has 17 residues. Germline V gene data show CDR1 as SGHVS and CDR2 as FNYEAQ. Trimming removed 5 bases from V and 3 bases from J, with 21 bases in between. DNA of the CDR3: TGTGCCAGCAGCCCCTTGACGGCGGGACTTGCTACAGATACGCAGTATTTT. This translates into CASSPLTAGLATDTQYF.

This chain connects TRBV2 to TRBJ2-7; 7 bases line up with TRBD1. CDR3 length equals 15 residues. Germline V gene lookup returns CDR1 SNHLY and CDR2 FYNNEI. Trimming took 3 bases from V and 5 from J; bases not matched to a gene: 10. This CDR3 reads CASSDPTGWKDEQYF. The CDR3 DNA is TGTGCCAGCAGTGACCCGACAGGGTGGAAGGACGAGCAGTACTTC.

The chain combines TRBV9 with TRBJ1-2; 9 positions agree with TRBD1. V lost 0 bases and J lost 6; bases outside the gene matches: 12. CDR1 and CDR2 (germline): SGDLS, YYNGEE. The CDR3 extends over 17 amino acids. As DNA, the CDR3 is TGTGCCAGCAGCGTAGTAATGTCGGGACAGGGAGAGGATGGCTACACCTTC. It translates to CASSVVMSGQGEDGYTF.

The V call is TRBV19, the J call TRBJ1-5, with 9 nucleotides matching TRBD1. V lost 4 bases, J lost 2 bases, and 3 bases stayed unmatched. CDR1 is LNHDA, CDR2 SQIVND, per germline (reference sequence). The CDR3 sequence is 15 residues long. In DNA form, the CDR3 reads TGTGCCAGTAGTAGGGGACAGGGCGGCAATCAGCCCCAGCATTTT. Its translation is CASSRGQGGNQPQHF.

The V call is TRBV9, the J call TRBJ1-5; possibly TRBD1 for D (5 bases). The V end lost 3 bases, the J end lost 0 bases, and 10 bases lay between the germline ends. The CDR3 length is 15 residues. CDR1 is SGDLS and CDR2 is YYNGEE in the germline V gene. Here the CDR3 DNA reads TGTGCCAGCAGCGCGGACACATATAGCAATCAGCCCCAGCATTTT. Translating gives CASSADTYSNQPQHF.

The chain employs TRBV3-1 (or the pseudogene TRBV3-2) and TRBJ2-3; the D is unclear. The CDR3 spans 17 residues. The germline V gene encodes CDR1 LGHDT and CDR2 YNNKEL (reference sequence). Trimming removed 0 bases from V and 0 bases from J, with 13 bases in between. The chain's CDR3 is CASSQEVTRVSTDTQYF. The CDR3 DNA reads TGTGCCAGCAGCCAAGAGGTTACCCGGGTTAGCACAGATACGCAGTATTTT.

The chain uses TRBV3-1 (or the pseudogene TRBV3-2) and TRBJ1-2; 7 nucleotides match TRBD1. The CDR3 runs to 15 residues. CDR1 LGHDT and CDR2 YNNKEL come from the germline V gene (reference sequence). With 1 base clipped from V and 6 bases from J, the junction kept 8 bases outside the gene matches. CDR3: CASSQAFGRGNGYTF. The CDR3 DNA sequence: TGTGCCAGCAGCCAAGCGTTTGGCAGGGGGAATGGCTACACCTTC.

The chain links TRBV10-1 to TRBJ2-3; TRBD2 aligns across 7 bases. Germline lookup yields CDR1 WNHNN and CDR2 SYGVQD (reference sequence). The CDR3 spans 14 residues. J was trimmed by 0 bases and V by 8 bases; bases with no gene match: 5. As DNA, the CDR3 is TGCGCCAGCTCCTTTAGCGGGAGCACAGATACGCAGTATTTT. Its translation: CASSFSGSTDTQYF.

This clone was picked up one time. The chain uses TRBV7-2 and TRBJ1-3; 10 bases agree with TRBD1. With V trimmed by 5 bases and J by 1 base, 5 bases remained unmatched. This CDR3 contains 16 residues. CDR1 and CDR2 (germline): SGHTA, FQGNSA. This CDR3 reads CASSPRQGASGNTIYF. The CDR3 DNA is TGTGCCAGCAGCCCCCGACAGGGGGCTTCTGGAAACACCATATATTTT.

This rearrangement joins TRBV10-3 to TRBJ2-1; 13 positions agree with TRBD2. CDR1 ENHRY and CDR2 SYGVKD come from the germline V gene. The V and J ends lost 6 bases and 8 bases, in that order; junction bases with no gene match: 7. CDR3 size: 15 residues. The CDR3 DNA reads as TGTGCCATCAGATCCGGGACTAGCGGGATGGATGAGCAGTTCTTC. Protein: CAIRSGTSGMDEQFF.

The gene calls are TRBV5-1 and TRBJ1-1; the match to TRBD1 covers 8 bases. Looked up from germline, CDR1 is SGHRS and CDR2 is YFSETQ. The CDR3 has 15 amino acids. V lost 4 bases to trimming and J lost 1 base; unmatched junction nucleotides: 6. The CDR3 protein is CASSLTGGPNTEAFF. CDR3 nucleotides: TGCGCCAGCAGCCTAACAGGGGGGCCGAACACTGAAGCTTTCTTT.

This clone was seen only once. The genes are TRBV13 and TRBJ2-1, with 12 positions matching TRBD2. The ends lost 4 bases at V and 8 bases at J; junction bases unmatched: 9. Germline-derived CDR1 and CDR2 are PRHDT and FYEKMQ (reference sequence). The CDR3 length is 16 residues. CDR3 region: CASSSMTSGSRYEQFF. The CDR3 DNA reads as TGTGCCAGCAGCTCAATGACTAGCGGGAGTCGGTATGAGCAGTTCTTC.

The chain combines TRBV6-1 with TRBJ1-3; TRBD1 matches at 7 bases. CDR1 is MNHNS, CDR2 SASEGT, per germline. V gave up 3 bases and J gave up 9 bases; unmatched junction bases: 14. The CDR3 runs 16 residues. The CDR3, as DNA: TGTGCCAGCAGTGACCATGAAGGGGGCGGGGGGCGCACCATATATTTT. This gives the protein CASSDHEGGGGRTIYF.

CDR3 loop: CASTPGGWNTEAFF. Here the CDR3 DNA reads TGTGCCAGCACTCCTGGGGGGTGGAACACTGAAGCTTTCTTT. This chain connects TRBV6-5 to TRBJ1-1; D might be TRBD1 (5 bases). With 7 bases removed from V and 1 base from J, the gap between germline ends came to 13 bases. Germline lookup yields CDR1 MNHEY and CDR2 SVGAGI. CDR3 length: 14 residues.

The genes are TRBV3-1 (or the pseudogene TRBV3-2) and TRBJ1-3; 8 nucleotides match TRBD1. The CDR3 covers 14 residues. Germline CDR1 reads LGHDT; CDR2 reads YNNKEL (reference sequence). Trimming removed 4 bases from V and 7 bases from J; junction bases left unmatched: 6. The CDR3 loop reads CASSLGDRGNTIYF. CDR3 nucleotide sequence: TGTGCCAGCAGCCTCGGAGACAGGGGTAACACCATATATTTT.

This chain joins TRBV4-1 and TRBJ1-4; TRBD1 matches at 9 bases. The CDR3 is 16 amino acids. The V gene's germline CDR1 is MGHRA and CDR2 YSYEKL. Trimming cost V 5 bases and J 8 bases; bases outside gene matches: 12. DNA for the CDR3: TGCGCCAGCAGCGGACAGGGGCTCCTTGGAGGCGAAAAACTGTTTTTT. Amino acids: CASSGQGLLGGEKLFF.

The CDR3 reads CASSFAQNDEGNQPQHF. The CDR3 nucleotides are TGTGCCAGCAGCTTTGCGCAGAACGACGAGGGCAATCAGCCCCAGCATTTT. The V and J genes are TRBV12-1 and TRBJ1-5. TRBV12-1 is tagged as a pseudogene. This CDR3 spans 17 amino acids.

The chain carries TRBV11-2 and TRBJ2-3, with D perhaps matching TRBD2 (6 bases). There are 14 residues in the CDR3. V gave up 5 bases and J gave up 2 bases, with 11 bases separating them. The V gene's germline CDR1 is SGHAT and CDR2 FQNNGV. CDR3 region: CASSARLDTDTQYF. CDR3 bases: TGTGCCAGCAGCGCGCGACTAGACACAGATACGCAGTATTTT.

V and J are TRBV5-8 and TRBJ1-4, with 8 positions matching TRBD1. V shed 3 bases and J 4 bases; nucleotides not matched to a gene: 5. The germline V gene encodes CDR1 SGHTS and CDR2 YDEGEE. CDR3 length: 15 amino acids. The CDR3 DNA reads TGTGCCAGCAGCTCCGGGACAGGCGTTAATGAAAAACTGTTTTTT. Translation gives CASSSGTGVNEKLFF.

The chain combines TRBV2 with TRBJ2-1; 8 nucleotides agree with TRBD2. The CDR3 loop spans 15 amino acids. The V gene's germline CDR1 is SNHLY and CDR2 FYNNEI. Trimming cost V 1 base and J 5 bases; bases outside gene matches: 4. The CDR3 reads CASSEERGGNNEQFF. The DNA for the CDR3 is TGTGCCAGCAGTGAAGAACGGGGGGGTAACAATGAGCAGTTCTTC. Based on the CDR3 plus reference TRBV2 and TRBJ2-1, the full variable domain is EPEVTQTPSHQVTQMGQEVILRCVPISNHLYFYWYRQILGQKVEFLVSFYNNEISEKSEIFDDQFSVERPDGSNFTLKIRSTKLEDSAMYFCASSEERGGNNEQFFGPGTRLTVL.

This chain joins TRBV29-1 and TRBJ2-7; D perhaps matches TRBD2 (5 bases). V lost 0 bases, J lost 5 bases, and 8 bases lay in between. This CDR3 is built from 12 residues. Germline V gene sequence: CDR1 SQVTM, CDR2 ANQGSEA. The CDR3 sequence is CSVEDNSDEQYF. The CDR3 region has the DNA TGCAGCGTTGAAGATAATAGCGACGAGCAGTACTTC.

The chain is built from TRBV7-3 and TRBJ1-1; possible D gene TRBD1, 5 bases. This CDR3 has 13 residues. The ends were cut back, 8 bases at V and 2 bases at J, with 12 bases in the middle. Germline lookup yields CDR1 SGHTA and CDR2 FQGTGA. CDR3 amino acids: CASGAAFNTEAFF. The CDR3 region has the DNA TGTGCCAGCGGGGCAGCTTTTAACACTGAAGCTTTCTTT. The full variable domain, completed using reference TRBV7-3 and TRBJ1-1, is GAGVSQTPSNKVTEKGKYVELRCDPISGHTALYWYRQSLGQGPEFLIYFQGTGAADDSGLPNDRFFAVRPEGSVSTLKIQRTERGDSAVYLCASGAAFNTEAFFGQGTRLTVV.

This clone is a singleton in its sample. This chain joins TRBV6-5 and TRBJ2-7; possible D gene TRBD1, 6 bases. This CDR3 has 15 amino acids. Germline V gene sequence: CDR1 MNHEY, CDR2 SVGAGI. Trimming removed 3 bases from V and 5 bases from J, with 17 bases in between. This CDR3 reads CASSYNPITGHEQYF. CDR3 DNA: TGTGCCAGCAGTTATAACCCTATCACAGGGCACGAGCAGTACTTC.